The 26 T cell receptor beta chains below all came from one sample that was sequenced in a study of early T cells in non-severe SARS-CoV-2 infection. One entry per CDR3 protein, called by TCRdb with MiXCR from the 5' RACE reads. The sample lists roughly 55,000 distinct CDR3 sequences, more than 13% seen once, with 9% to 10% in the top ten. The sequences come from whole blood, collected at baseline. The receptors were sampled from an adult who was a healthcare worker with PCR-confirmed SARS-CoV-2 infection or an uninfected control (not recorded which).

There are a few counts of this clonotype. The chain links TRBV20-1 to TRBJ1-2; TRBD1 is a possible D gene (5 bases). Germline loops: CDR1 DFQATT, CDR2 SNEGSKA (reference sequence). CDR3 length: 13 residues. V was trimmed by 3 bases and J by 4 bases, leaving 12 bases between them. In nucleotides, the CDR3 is TGCAGTGCTAGTGCCGACAGAGTCTATGGCTACACCTTC. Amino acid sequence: CSASADRVYGYTF.

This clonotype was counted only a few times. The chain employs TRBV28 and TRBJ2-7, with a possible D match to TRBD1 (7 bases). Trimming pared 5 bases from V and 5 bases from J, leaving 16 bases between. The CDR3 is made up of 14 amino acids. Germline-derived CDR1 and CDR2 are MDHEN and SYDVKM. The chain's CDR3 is CASSLETGRNEQYF. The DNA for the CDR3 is TGTGCCAGCAGTCTCGAGACAGGGAGGAACGAGCAGTACTTC.

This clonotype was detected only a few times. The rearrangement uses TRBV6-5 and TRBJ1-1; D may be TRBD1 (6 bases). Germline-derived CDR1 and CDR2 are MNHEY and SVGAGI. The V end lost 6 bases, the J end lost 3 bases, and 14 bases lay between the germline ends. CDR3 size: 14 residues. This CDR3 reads CASRSQGFDTEAFF. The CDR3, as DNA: TGTGCCAGCAGGTCACAGGGTTTCGACACTGAAGCTTTCTTT.

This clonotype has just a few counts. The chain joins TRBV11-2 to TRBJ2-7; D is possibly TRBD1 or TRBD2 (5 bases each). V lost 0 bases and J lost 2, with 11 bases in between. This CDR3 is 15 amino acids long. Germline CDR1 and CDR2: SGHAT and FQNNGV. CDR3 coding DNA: TGTGCCAGCAGCTTAGATCTCGGGGCCACCTACGAGCAGTACTTC. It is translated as CASSLDLGATYEQYF. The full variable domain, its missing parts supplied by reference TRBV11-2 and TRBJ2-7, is EAGVAQSPRYKIIEKRQSVAFWCNPISGHATLYWYQQILGQGPKLLIQFQNNGVVDDSQLPKDRFSAERLKGVDSTLKIQPAKLEDSAVYLCASSLDLGATYEQYFGPGTRLTVT.

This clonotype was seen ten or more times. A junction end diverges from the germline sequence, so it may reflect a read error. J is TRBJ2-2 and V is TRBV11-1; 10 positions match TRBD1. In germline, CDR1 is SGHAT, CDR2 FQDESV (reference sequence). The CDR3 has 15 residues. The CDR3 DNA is TGTGCCAGCAGCTTTAACCGGGACAGGGGCGGGAAGCTGTTTTTT. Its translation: CASSFNRDRGGKLFF. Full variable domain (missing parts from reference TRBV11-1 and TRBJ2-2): EAEVAQSPRYKITEKSQAVAFWCDPISGHATLYWYRQILGQGPELLVQFQDESVVDDSQLPKDRFSAERLKGVDSTLKIQPAELGDSAMYLCASSFNRDRGGKLFFGEGSRLTVL.

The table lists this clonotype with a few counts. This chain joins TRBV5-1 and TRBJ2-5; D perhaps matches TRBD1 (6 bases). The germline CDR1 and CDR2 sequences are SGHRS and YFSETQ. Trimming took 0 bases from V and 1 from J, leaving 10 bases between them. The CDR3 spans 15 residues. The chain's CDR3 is CASSLGVRGQETQYF. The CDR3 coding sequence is TGCGCCAGCAGCTTGGGGGTCAGGGGCCAAGAGACCCAGTACTTC. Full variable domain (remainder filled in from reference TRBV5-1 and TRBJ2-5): KAGVTQTPRYLIKTRGQQVTLSCSPISGHRSVSWYQQTPGQGLQFLFEYFSETQRNKGNFPGRFSGRQFSNSRSEMNVSTLELGDSALYLCASSLGVRGQETQYFGPGTRLLVL.

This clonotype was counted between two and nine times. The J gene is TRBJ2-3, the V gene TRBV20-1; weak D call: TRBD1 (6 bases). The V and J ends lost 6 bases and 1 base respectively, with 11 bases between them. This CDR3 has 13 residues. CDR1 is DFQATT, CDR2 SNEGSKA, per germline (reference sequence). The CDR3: CSAVDSGTDTQYF. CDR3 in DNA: TGCAGTGCGGTGGACAGCGGCACAGATACGCAGTATTTT.

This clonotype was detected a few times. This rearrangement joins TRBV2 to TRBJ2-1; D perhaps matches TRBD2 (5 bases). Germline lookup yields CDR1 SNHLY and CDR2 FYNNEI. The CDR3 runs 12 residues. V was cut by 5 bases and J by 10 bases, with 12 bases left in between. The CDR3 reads CASSRGRMEQFF. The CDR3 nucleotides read TGTGCCAGCAGTCGAGGGCGGATGGAGCAGTTCTTC.

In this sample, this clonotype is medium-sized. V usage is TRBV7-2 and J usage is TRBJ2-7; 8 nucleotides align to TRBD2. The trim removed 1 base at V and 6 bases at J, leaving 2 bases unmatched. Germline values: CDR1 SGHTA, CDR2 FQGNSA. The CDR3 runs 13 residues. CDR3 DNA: TGTGCCAGCAGCTTAGAGGCGGGAGGCGAGCAGTACTTC. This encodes CASSLEAGGEQYF.

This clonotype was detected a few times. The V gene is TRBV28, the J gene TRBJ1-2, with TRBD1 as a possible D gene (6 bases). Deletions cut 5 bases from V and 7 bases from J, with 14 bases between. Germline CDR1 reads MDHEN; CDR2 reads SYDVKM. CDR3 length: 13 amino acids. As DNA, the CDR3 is TGTGCCAGCAGTCTTATACAGGGACGTGGCTACACCTTC. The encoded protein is CASSLIQGRGYTF.

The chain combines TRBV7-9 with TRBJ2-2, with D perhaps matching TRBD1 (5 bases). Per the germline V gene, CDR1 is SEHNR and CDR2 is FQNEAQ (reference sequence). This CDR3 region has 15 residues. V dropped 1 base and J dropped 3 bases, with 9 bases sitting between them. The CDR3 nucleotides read TGTGCCAGCAGCTTAGGACAGAAAGACACCGGGGAGCTGTTTTTT. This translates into CASSLGQKDTGELFF. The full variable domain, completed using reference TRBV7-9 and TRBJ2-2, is DTGVSQNPRHKITKRGQNVTFRCDPISEHNRLYWYRQTLGQGPEFLTYFQNEAQLEKSRLLSDRFSAERPKGSFSTLEIQRTEQGDSAMYLCASSLGQKDTGELFFGEGSRLTVL.

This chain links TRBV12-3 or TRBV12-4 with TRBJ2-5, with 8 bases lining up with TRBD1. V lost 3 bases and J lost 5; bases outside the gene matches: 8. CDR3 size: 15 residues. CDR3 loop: CASSLGTGGRETQYF. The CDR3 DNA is TGTGCCAGCAGTTTGGGGACAGGCGGAAGGGAGACCCAGTACTTC.

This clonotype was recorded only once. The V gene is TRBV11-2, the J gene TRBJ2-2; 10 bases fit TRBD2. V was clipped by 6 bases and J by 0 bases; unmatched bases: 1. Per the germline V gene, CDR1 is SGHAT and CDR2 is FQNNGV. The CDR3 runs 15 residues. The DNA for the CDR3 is TGTGCCAGCAGACTAGCGGGGCCGAACACCGGGGAGCTGTTTTTT. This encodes CASRLAGPNTGELFF.

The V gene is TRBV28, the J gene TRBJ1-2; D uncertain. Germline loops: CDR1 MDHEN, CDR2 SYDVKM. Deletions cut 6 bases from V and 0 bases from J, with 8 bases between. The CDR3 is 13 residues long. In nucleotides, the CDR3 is TGTGCCAGCAGCCTGACAACTAACTATGGCTACACCTTC. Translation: CASSLTTNYGYTF.

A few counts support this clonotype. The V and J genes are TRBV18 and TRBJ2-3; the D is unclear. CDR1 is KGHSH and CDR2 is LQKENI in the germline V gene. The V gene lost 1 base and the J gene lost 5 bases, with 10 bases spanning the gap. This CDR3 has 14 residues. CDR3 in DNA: TGTGCCAGCTCACCACAGGACGTCCAAGATACGCAGTATTTT. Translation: CASSPQDVQDTQYF.

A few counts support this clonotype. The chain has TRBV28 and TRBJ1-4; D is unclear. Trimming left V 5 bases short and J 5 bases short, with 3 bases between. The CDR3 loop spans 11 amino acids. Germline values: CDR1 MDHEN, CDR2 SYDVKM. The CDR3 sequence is CASSQNEKLFF. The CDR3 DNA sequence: TGTGCCAGCAGTCAGAATGAAAAACTGTTTTTT.

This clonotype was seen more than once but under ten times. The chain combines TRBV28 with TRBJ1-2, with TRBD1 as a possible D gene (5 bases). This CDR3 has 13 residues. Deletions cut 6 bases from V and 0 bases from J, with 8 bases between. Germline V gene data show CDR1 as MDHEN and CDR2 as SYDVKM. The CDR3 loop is CASRRDANYGYTF. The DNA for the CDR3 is TGTGCCAGCAGGCGGGACGCTAACTATGGCTACACCTTC.

CDR3 protein: CASFPAGTQETQYF. CDR3 DNA sequence: TGTGCCAGCTTCCCGGCCGGGACACAAGAGACCCAGTACTTC. The V call is TRBV18, the J call TRBJ2-5; D may be TRBD1 (6 bases). With 7 bases removed from V and 2 bases from J, the gap between germline ends came to 14 bases. The germline CDR1 and CDR2 sequences are KGHSH and LQKENI. The CDR3 covers 14 residues.

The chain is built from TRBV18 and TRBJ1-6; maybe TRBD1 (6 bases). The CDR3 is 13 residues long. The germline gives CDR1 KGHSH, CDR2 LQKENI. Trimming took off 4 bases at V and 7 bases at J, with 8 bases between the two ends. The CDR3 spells CASSQDRNSPLHF. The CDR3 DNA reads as TGTGCCAGCTCACAAGACAGGAATTCACCCCTCCACTTT.

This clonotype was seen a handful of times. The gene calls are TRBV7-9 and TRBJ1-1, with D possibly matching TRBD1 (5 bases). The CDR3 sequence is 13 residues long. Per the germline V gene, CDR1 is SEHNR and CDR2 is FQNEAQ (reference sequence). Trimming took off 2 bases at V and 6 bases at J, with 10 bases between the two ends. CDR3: CASSLTGTSEAFF. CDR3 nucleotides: TGTGCCAGCAGCTTAACAGGTACCTCTGAAGCTTTCTTT.

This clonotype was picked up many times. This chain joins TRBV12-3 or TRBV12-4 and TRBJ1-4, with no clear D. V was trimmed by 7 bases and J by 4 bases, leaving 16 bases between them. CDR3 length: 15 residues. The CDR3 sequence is CASTPRGADNEKLFF. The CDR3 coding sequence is TGTGCCAGCACCCCTCGGGGAGCGGATAATGAAAAACTGTTTTTT.

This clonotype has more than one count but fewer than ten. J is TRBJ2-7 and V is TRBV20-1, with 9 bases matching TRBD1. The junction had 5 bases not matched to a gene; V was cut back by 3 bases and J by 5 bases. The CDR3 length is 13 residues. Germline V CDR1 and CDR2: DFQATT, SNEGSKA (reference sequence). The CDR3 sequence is CSARETGGHEQYF. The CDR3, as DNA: TGCAGTGCTAGGGAAACAGGGGGCCACGAGCAGTACTTC.

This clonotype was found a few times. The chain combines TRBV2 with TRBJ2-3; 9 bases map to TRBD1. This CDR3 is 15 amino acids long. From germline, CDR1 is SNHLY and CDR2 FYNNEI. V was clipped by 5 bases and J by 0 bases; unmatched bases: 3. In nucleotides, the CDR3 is TGTGCCAGCAGTCTACAGGGGGCTAGCACAGATACGCAGTATTTT. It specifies CASSLQGASTDTQYF.

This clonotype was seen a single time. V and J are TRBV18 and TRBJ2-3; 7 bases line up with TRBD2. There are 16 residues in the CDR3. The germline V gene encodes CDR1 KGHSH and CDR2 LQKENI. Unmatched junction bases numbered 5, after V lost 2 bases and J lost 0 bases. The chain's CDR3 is CASSPRRESSTDTQYF. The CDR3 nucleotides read TGTGCCAGCTCACCAAGGCGGGAGTCTAGCACAGATACGCAGTATTTT. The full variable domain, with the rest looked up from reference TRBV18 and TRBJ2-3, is NAGVMQNPRHLVRRRGQEARLRCSPMKGHSHVYWYRQLPEEGLKFMVYLQKENIIDESGMPKERFSAEFPKEGPSILRIQQVVRGDSAAYFCASSPRRESSTDTQYFGPGTRLTVL.

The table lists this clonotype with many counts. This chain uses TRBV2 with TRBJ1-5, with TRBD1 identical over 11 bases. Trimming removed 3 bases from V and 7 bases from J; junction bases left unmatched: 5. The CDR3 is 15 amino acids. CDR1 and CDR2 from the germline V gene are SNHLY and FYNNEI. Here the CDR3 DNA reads TGTGCCAGCAGTGAGCGGACAGGGGGCGACCAGCCCCAGCATTTT. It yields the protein CASSERTGGDQPQHF.

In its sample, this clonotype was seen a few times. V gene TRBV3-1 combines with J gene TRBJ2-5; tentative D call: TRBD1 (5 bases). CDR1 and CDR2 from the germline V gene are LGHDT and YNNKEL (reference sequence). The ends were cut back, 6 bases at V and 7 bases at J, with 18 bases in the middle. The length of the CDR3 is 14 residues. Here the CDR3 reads CASSSTTGSGTQYF. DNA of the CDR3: TGTGCCAGCAGTTCAACTACAGGATCAGGGACCCAGTACTTC.